Below, 7 T cell receptor beta chains from the same sample are listed, as sequenced in a study of blood T cells in healthy people across ages. Alongside a J-beta primer mix, a sample-barcoded 5' primer served in a second PCR lasting roughly 7 to 12 cycles. TCRdb analysed the 5' RACE reads with MiXCR anew, one entry per CDR3 protein. Here the sample spans 1.5 million to 2 million distinct CDR3 sequences, approximately 30% being singletons. Sequencing was done on a sample of blood. The receptors derive from a woman aged 25 to 39 in good health.

This clonotype was picked up a small number of times. This rearrangement joins TRBV5-1 to TRBJ2-3; no definite D call. The V and J ends lost 4 bases and 3 bases respectively, with 15 bases between them. CDR1 SGHRS and CDR2 YFSETQ come from the germline V gene. This CDR3 contains 15 residues. CDR3 nucleotides: TGCGCCAGCAGCACTGAGATCTTGGGGACAGATACGCAGTATTTT. As protein: CASSTEILGTDTQYF.

This clonotype has just one count. A read error may explain this, as a much larger clone is one base away. The chain combines TRBV24-1 with TRBJ2-1, with 10 nucleotides matching TRBD1. V was clipped by 5 bases and J by 11 bases; unmatched bases: 8. This CDR3 has 14 residues. Germline CDR1 KGHDR, CDR2 SFDVKD. The CDR3 region is CATSAGQGMGKQFF. DNA for the CDR3: TGTGCCACCAGTGCGGGACAGGGGATGGGAAAGCAGTTCTTC.

This clonotype was detected once. This may arise from a read error, as a much more abundant clone is one base away. This chain joins TRBV5-1 and TRBJ2-6, with D perhaps TRBD1 (5 bases). This CDR3 contains 16 residues. Germline CDR1 SGHRS, CDR2 YFSETQ. The V end lost 7 bases, the J end lost 0 bases, and 14 bases lay between the germline ends. The CDR3 here is CASGPPRGSGANVLTF. In DNA form, the CDR3 reads TGCGCCAGCGGCCCCCCAAGGGGCTCTGGGGCCAACGTCCTGACTTTC.

The V call is TRBV29-1, the J call TRBJ1-2; D is uncertain. CDR1 SQVTM and CDR2 ANQGSEA come from the germline V gene. The CDR3 has 13 residues. V was pared by 5 bases and J by 8 bases, with 18 bases between. The CDR3 DNA sequence: TGCAGCGTTTTTCCGGATCCCCATGGGGGCTACACCTTC. Its protein is CSVFPDPHGGYTF.

The genes are TRBV30 and TRBJ2-1; 7 nucleotides line up with TRBD2. The CDR3 sequence is 15 residues long. J gave up 7 bases and V 2 bases, and 11 bases lay outside the gene matches. The V gene's germline CDR1 is GTSNPN and CDR2 SVGIG (reference sequence). The DNA of the CDR3 is TGTGCCTGGAGTTCGCATCGGGCTAGCGGTAATGAGCAGTTCTTC. Translating gives CAWSSHRASGNEQFF.

V usage is TRBV12-3 or TRBV12-4 and J usage is TRBJ2-7, with 8 positions matching TRBD1. The CDR3 runs 13 residues. V was clipped by 7 bases and J by 3 bases; unmatched bases: 5. The CDR3 DNA reads TGTGCCAGCACAAATACAGGGGGCTACGAGCAGTACTTC. Translating it yields CASTNTGGYEQYF.

This clonotype was seen only a few times. V gene TRBV3-1 combines with J gene TRBJ2-4; D gene unclear. The V gene's germline CDR1 is LGHDT and CDR2 YNNKEL (reference sequence). V was trimmed by 0 bases and J by 13 bases, leaving 19 bases between them. The CDR3 totals 15 residues. CDR3 sequence: CASSQEVGGKDQQYF. In DNA, the CDR3 is TGTGCCAGCAGCCAAGAGGTGGGCGGAAAGGACCAGCAGTACTTC.